The 3 T cell receptor beta chains listed next were all sequenced from one sample in a study of blood T cell repertoires in COVID-19. Profiling relied on immunoSEQ multiplex PCR, and the TCRdb table lists in-frame clones only, not all of them. The table shows about 300,000 clones, with 85% to 90% occurring only once. The sequenced sample was peripheral blood. The receptor set was obtained from a man in his sixties or seventies with acute or convalescent COVID-19.

The genes are TRBV28 and TRBJ2-5, with 8 bases that match TRBD1. Germline CDR1 reads MDHEN; CDR2 reads SYDVKM. The CDR3 is 16 amino acids. V gave up 3 bases and J gave up 3 bases; unmatched junction bases: 9. The CDR3 loop reads CASSFRAGGAEETQYF. The CDR3 DNA follows: TGTGCCAGCAGTTTTAGAGCAGGGGGCGCGGAAGAGACCCAGTACTTC.

V is TRBV21-1 and J is TRBJ1-2. TRBV21-1 is reported as a pseudogene. The CDR3 has 12 amino acids. The CDR3 here is CASSRGDYGYTF. The CDR3 DNA reads as TGTGCCAGCAGCAGGGGGGACTATGGCTACACCTTC.

The genes are TRBV7-2 and TRBJ2-7; TRBD1 matches 8 bases. V was clipped by 7 bases and J by 6 bases; unmatched bases: 11. The CDR3 extends over 14 amino acids. Germline V gene lookup returns CDR1 SGHTA and CDR2 FQGNSA. The CDR3 reads CASNYFGQGFEQYF. The CDR3 DNA sequence: TGTGCCAGCAACTACTTTGGACAGGGTTTCGAGCAGTACTTC.